The subject of this entry is one T cell receptor (beta chain). The sample comes from a study of blood T cell repertoires in COVID-19. About the study: The study drew acute and convalescent COVID-19 samples from the United States, Italy and Spain. The cDNA or gDNA used as material had been derived from T cells, B-cell-depleted T cells, or PBMCs.

The authors' processing: Estimation of nucleated cell counts relied on the amplification of reference gene primers. Sequencing used immunoSEQ multiplex PCR; TCRdb keeps in-frame clones, though not all of them. V, J and clone size were drawn from that table, and D and trimming were deduced from the DNA. The table has approximately 150,000 clones, 85% to 90% seen once. Sequenced input: peripheral blood. The TCR was taken from a woman in her sixties with active COVID-19.

For the CDR3, the DNA is TGCGCCAGCAGAGGGGCAGGGGACGAGCAGTACTTC. This encodes CASRGAGDEQYF. The chain combines TRBV5-1 with TRBJ2-7, with D perhaps matching TRBD1 (6 bases). Germline V lookup: CDR1 SGHRS, CDR2 YFSETQ. The CDR3 runs to 12 residues. Trimming left V 5 bases short and J 5 bases short, with 11 bases between.